These T cell receptor beta chains were read from a single sample in a study of beta chain features in type 1 diabetes. Here immunoSEQ multiplex PCR was the method, and the copy in TCRdb shows in-frame clones only, minus some. The sample includes over 350,000 clones, roughly 15% seen only once; the top ten take roughly 0.017%. Material: naive CD4+ T cells from blood. Receptors originate from a woman under 30 in good health. The CDR3 runs from the conserved cysteine through the conserved F or W. The D gene is left open where the match is weak. Clone size appears in some rows only: once, few, many, or a class for an expanded clone.

j_gene,d_gene,v_gene,abundance,CDR3nt,CDR3aa
TRBJ2-2,NA,TRBV9,few,TGTGCCAGCAGCGGATGGACACCTAGCACCGGGGAGCTGTTTTTT,CASSGWTPSTGELFF
TRBJ1-1,TRBD1,TRBV30,few,TGTGCCTGGAGGCCACAGGGGTTCACTGAAGCTTTCTTT,CAWRPQGFTEAFF
TRBJ2-1,TRBD2,TRBV23-1,few,TGCGCCAGCAACGGGACTAGCGGTAAAAGCTCCTACAATGAGCAGTTCTTC,CASNGTSGKSSYNEQFF
TRBJ2-4,TRBD1,TRBV30,few,TGTGCCTGGAGTGTAACAGGGGAAAACATTCAGTACTTC,CAWSVTGENIQYF
TRBJ2-5,NA,TRBV19,few,TGTGCCAGTAGTACCCGGGACTACCAAGAGACCCAGTACTTC,CASSTRDYQETQYF
TRBJ1-1,NA,TRBV18,NA,TGTGCCAGCTCACCCATGACAGGCTACATGAACACTGAAGCTTTCTTT,CASSPMTGYMNTEAFF
TRBJ1-5,TRBD1,TRBV7-9,NA,TGTGCCAGCAGCGCGGGACAGGGACATCAGCCCCAGCATTTT,CASSAGQGHQPQHF
TRBJ2-1,NA,TRBV6-4,NA,TGTGCCAGCGGTGACGCCTACCCCAATGAGCAGTTCTTC,CASGDAYPNEQFF
TRBJ1-1,TRBD1,TRBV27,few,TGTGCCAGCAGATTTTCAGGTAGGGGGCGAATGAGCACTGAAGCTTTCTTT,CASRFSGRGRMSTEAFF
TRBJ2-2,TRBD2,TRBV5-1,few,TGCGCCAGCAGCTTGACTAGCGGGAACACCGGGGAGCTGTTTTTT,CASSLTSGNTGELFF
TRBJ2-5,TRBD2,TRBV5-1,few,TGCGCCAGCAGCCCAGTCCCGGGACTAGCGGACCAAGAGACCCAGTACTTC,CASSPVPGLADQETQYF
TRBJ2-1,NA,TRBV2,few,TGTGCCAGCAGTGAAACCCGGGAGCAGTTCTTC,CASSETREQFF
TRBJ2-7,TRBD2,TRBV6-1,few,TGTGCCAGCAGTGAACTCGCTAGCGGCCTGCGCGAGCAGTACTTC,CASSELASGLREQYF
TRBJ2-4,TRBD1,TRBV28,NA,TGTGCCCTGGGACAGGACCCCAAAAACATTCAGTACTTC,CALGQDPKNIQYF
TRBJ2-7,TRBD2,TRBV29-1,NA,TGCAGCGTTGCGGGACTAGCGGGTTTGTACGAGCAGTACTTC,CSVAGLAGLYEQYF
TRBJ1-2,NA,TRBV30,NA,TGTGCCTGGAGTGGAGGGGGAACTAACTATGGCTACACCTTC,CAWSGGGTNYGYTF
TRBJ2-3,NA,TRBV7-9,NA,TGTGCCAGCAGCCGGAACTCGGGGAGCGATACGCAGTATTTT,CASSRNSGSDTQYF
TRBJ2-5,TRBD2,TRBV7-9,NA,TGTGCCAGCAGCTTCACTAGCGGGAGGGAGACCCAGTACTTC,CASSFTSGRETQYF
TRBJ1-2,NA,TRBV7-2,few,TGTGCCAGCAGCGACCCGGGGAGGGGAAGCGGCTACACCTTC,CASSDPGRGSGYTF
TRBJ1-2,NA,TRBV18,NA,TGTGCCAGCTCACCAATAGACAAAGCAGACTATGGCTACACCTTC,CASSPIDKADYGYTF
TRBJ2-1,NA,TRBV2,NA,TGTGCCAGCATGGAACAGCTATCTAATGAGCAGTTCTTC,CASMEQLSNEQFF
TRBJ2-2,TRBD1,TRBV7-9,few,TGTGCCAGCAGCCCACAGGGGGGACTGAACACCGGGGAGCTGTTTTTT,CASSPQGGLNTGELFF
TRBJ2-7,NA,TRBV4-3,NA,TGCGCCAGCAGCCAACGACCAGGGTCGTCGAGCTCCTACGAGCAGTACTTC,CASSQRPGSSSSYEQYF
TRBJ2-1,TRBD2,TRBV19,NA,TGTGCCAGTAGTATTCAGAGCGGGAGTAGCAATGAGCAGTTCTTC,CASSIQSGSSNEQFF
TRBJ1-2,TRBD1,TRBV19,NA,TGTGCCAGTACCCTGGACAGGGGAAGAGGCTATGGCTACACCTTC,CASTLDRGRGYGYTF
TRBJ2-7,NA,TRBV4-1,NA,TGCGCCAGCAGCCAAGAGTACGGGAGATCGTACGAGCAGTACTTC,CASSQEYGRSYEQYF
TRBJ2-1,TRBD2,TRBV5-6,few,TGTGCCAGCAGCTTGACGGGACTAGCGGGATACAATGAGCAGTTCTTC,CASSLTGLAGYNEQFF
TRBJ2-7,TRBD2,TRBV7-2,NA,TGTGCCAGCAGCGCCAAAGCAGGACTAGCATGGTACGAGCAGTACTTC,CASSAKAGLAWYEQYF
TRBJ2-7,TRBD1,TRBV2,few,TGTGCCAGCAATCCGACAGGGATGAACTACGAGCAGTACTTC,CASNPTGMNYEQYF
TRBJ2-7,NA,TRBV18,NA,TGTGCCAGCTCAAGACAGCATTACGAGCAGTACTTC,CASSRQHYEQYF
TRBJ2-1,TRBD1,TRBV9,NA,TGTGCCAGCAGCCCGACCGGACAGGGAAAATTTAGTGAGCAGTTCTTC,CASSPTGQGKFSEQFF